This T cell receptor beta chain was documented in a study of blood T cell repertoires in COVID-19. Across the study: Samples came from the United States, Italy and Spain, spanning acute and convalescent COVID-19. Sources were T cells, B-cell-depleted T cells, or PBMCs; the material itself was cDNA or gDNA.

How the authors handled the data: Amplification with reference gene primers provided the estimates of nucleated cell counts. Sequencing used immunoSEQ multiplex PCR; TCRdb keeps in-frame clones, though not all of them. D and trimming were read from the DNA, whereas the V and J calls and clone size are those reported in that table. The profile shows 85,000 to 130,000 clones, about four fifths of them singletons. The CDR3 is made up of 14 amino acids. J lost 10 bases, V lost 6 bases, and 8 bases had no gene match. CDR1 is MNHEY, CDR2 SVGEGT, per germline. J is TRBJ1-6 and V is TRBV6-2 or TRBV6-3; 8 bases map to TRBD1. The receptor's source is a man aged 60 to 69 with acute or convalescent COVID-19. The sequenced material came from peripheral blood. This CDR3 is CASSLTGENSPLHF. CDR3 coding DNA: TGTGCCAGCAGCTTGACAGGGGAGAACTCACCCCTCCACTTT.